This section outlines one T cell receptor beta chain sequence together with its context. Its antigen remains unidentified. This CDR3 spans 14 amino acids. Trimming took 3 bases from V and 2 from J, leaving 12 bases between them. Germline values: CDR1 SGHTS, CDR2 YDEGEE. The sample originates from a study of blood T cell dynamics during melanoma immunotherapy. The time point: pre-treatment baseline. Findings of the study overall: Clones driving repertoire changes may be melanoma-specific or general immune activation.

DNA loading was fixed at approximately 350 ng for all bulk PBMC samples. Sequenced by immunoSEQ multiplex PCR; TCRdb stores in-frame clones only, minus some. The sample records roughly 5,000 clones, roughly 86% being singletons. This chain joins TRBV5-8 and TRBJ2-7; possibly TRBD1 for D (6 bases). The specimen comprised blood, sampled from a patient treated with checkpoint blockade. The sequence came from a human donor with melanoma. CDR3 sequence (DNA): TGTGCCAGCAGCTGGACAGTGTTAGCCTACGAGCAGTACTTC. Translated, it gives CASSWTVLAYEQYF.